The text below deals with one T cell receptor (beta chain). As yet, its antigen is unknown. Germline V gene sequence: CDR1 KGHSH, CDR2 LQKENI. Trimming removed 6 bases from V and 6 bases from J; junction bases left unmatched: 6. The CDR3 totals 14 residues. The donors gave bone marrow, and they were healthy. The data stem from a study of cytomegalovirus exposure and HLA in healthy donors. Broader study findings: Evidence from a later analysis indicated that most CMV-associated TCR beta chains looked HLA-restricted. Most TCR sequences were uncommon, yet certain public TCRs appeared in many donors.

Primers for the PCR totalled 60 Vbeta and 13 Jbeta. Assay used: immunoSEQ multiplex PCR; TCRdb lists only in-frame clones, some missing. In all, the sample yields around 44,000 clones. The source of this sequence is a male donor in good health and CMV-seropositive. This chain uses TRBV18 with TRBJ1-5; 9 positions match TRBD1. The sequencing sample was made of PBMCs. CDR3 in DNA: TGTGCCAGCTCTGTACAGGGGGCAAGTCAGCCCCAGCATTTT. As protein: CASSVQGASQPQHF.